This T cell receptor (beta chain) was found in a study of PD-1 blockade in classical Hodgkin lymphoma. Study-level information: Patients had nivolumab dosed at 3 mg/kg, delivered intravenously every 2 weeks.

General study results and limits: Differences between repertoires have undefined causes, possibly disease activity or prior therapy. The study found complete responders had baseline diversity similar to newly diagnosed patients.

Each patient relapsed following autologous stem cell transplantation, and prior brentuximab vedotin exposure differed. Using immunoSEQ multiplex PCR, the repertoire was profiled, and TCRdb retains in-frame clones only, with some absent. The data show tens of thousands of clones, approximately 90% seen once. To note about this clone: Its target is unknown.

The V end was cut by 4 bases, the J end by 8 bases, with 11 bases between. CDR1 MNHEY and CDR2 SVGAGI come from the germline V gene. The CDR3 is 13 residues long. This clonotype was obtained from a human donor with classical Hodgkin lymphoma. The genes are TRBV6-5 and TRBJ1-4; D is uncertain. Sequenced material: peripheral blood mononuclear cells (PBMCs), taken before the second cycle of nivolumab. The chain's CDR3 is CASSSAGREKLFF. The CDR3 nucleotides read TGTGCCAGCAGTTCCGCCGGGAGGGAAAAACTGTTTTTT.